This is a list of T cell receptor beta chains from one sample in a study of cytomegalovirus exposure and HLA in healthy donors. Clones were read by immunoSEQ multiplex PCR, and TCRdb kept only the in-frame ones, dropping some. The sample carries under 150,000 clones, around 81% recorded once. The sample comprised PBMCs. These receptors were taken from a man between 18 and 35 years old in good health and CMV-seronegative. Each CDR3 is given with its conserved first and last residue. A D gene is named only where the DNA matches it firmly. Not every row has a clone size; where given, it reads once, few, many or a size class.

d_call: .; clone_size: .; j_call: TRBJ1-2; v_call: TRBV2; cdr3_aa: CASTPIAPNYGYTF; cdr3_nt: TGTGCCAGCACCCCAATAGCCCCTAACTATGGCTACACCTTC
d_call: TRBD2; clone_size: .; j_call: TRBJ2-7; v_call: TRBV4-3; cdr3_aa: CASSQVTSGRYEQYF; cdr3_nt: TGCGCCAGCAGCCAAGTAACTAGCGGGAGATACGAGCAGTACTTC
d_call: TRBD1; clone_size: .; j_call: TRBJ2-1; v_call: TRBV9; cdr3_aa: CASSSRDSNEQFF; cdr3_nt: TGTGCCAGCAGCTCCCGGGACAGCAATGAGCAGTTCTTC
d_call: .; clone_size: .; j_call: TRBJ1-4; v_call: TRBV9; cdr3_aa: CASSVAGGHEKLFF; cdr3_nt: TGTGCCAGCAGCGTAGCTGGGGGCCATGAAAAACTGTTTTTT
d_call: .; clone_size: .; j_call: TRBJ1-5; v_call: TRBV4-1; cdr3_aa: CASSQDYSGGNQPQHF; cdr3_nt: TGCGCCAGCAGCCAAGATTATTCAGGGGGCAATCAGCCCCAGCATTTT
d_call: .; clone_size: once; j_call: TRBJ2-4; v_call: TRBV5-1; cdr3_aa: CASSLYSLPAKNIQYF; cdr3_nt: TGCGCCAGCAGCTTGTACAGCCTACCTGCCAAAAACATTCAGTACTTC
d_call: TRBD1; clone_size: few; j_call: TRBJ2-7; v_call: TRBV5-1; cdr3_aa: CASSWSGTGPREQYF; cdr3_nt: TGCGCCAGCAGCTGGTCCGGGACAGGACCCCGCGAGCAGTACTTC
d_call: .; clone_size: .; j_call: TRBJ1-6; v_call: TRBV2; cdr3_aa: CASYPGPSSYNSPLHF; cdr3_nt: TGTGCCAGCTATCCCGGTCCTTCCTCCTATAATTCACCCCTCCACTTT
d_call: .; clone_size: .; j_call: TRBJ2-3; v_call: TRBV5-1; cdr3_aa: CASSHRAGLTDTQYF; cdr3_nt: TGCGCCAGCAGCCACCGGGCAGGGTTGACAGATACGCAGTATTTT
d_call: .; clone_size: .; j_call: TRBJ1-2; v_call: TRBV2; cdr3_aa: CADLGGGANYGYTF; cdr3_nt: TGTGCCGACCTGGGCGGGGGAGCTAACTATGGCTACACCTTC
d_call: .; clone_size: .; j_call: TRBJ1-1; v_call: TRBV30; cdr3_aa: CAWSPGEAFF; cdr3_nt: TGTGCCTGGAGTCCAGGAGAAGCTTTCTTT
d_call: TRBD1; clone_size: .; j_call: TRBJ1-2; v_call: TRBV2; cdr3_aa: CASREWDRGLSTGGYTF; cdr3_nt: TGTGCCAGCAGAGAGTGGGACAGGGGACTATCAACTGGTGGCTACACCTTC
d_call: TRBD2; clone_size: .; j_call: TRBJ2-3; v_call: TRBV5-4; cdr3_aa: CASSFPNGGAVDTQYF; cdr3_nt: TGTGCCAGCAGCTTCCCCAACGGGGGGGCAGTAGATACGCAGTATTTT
d_call: .; clone_size: once; j_call: TRBJ1-2; v_call: TRBV10-3; cdr3_aa: CAISVADGYTF; cdr3_nt: TGTGCCATCAGTGTAGCTGATGGCTACACCTTC
d_call: .; clone_size: .; j_call: TRBJ1-4; v_call: TRBV6-5; cdr3_aa: CASSSGGAATNEKLFF; cdr3_nt: TGTGCCAGCAGTTCAGGAGGGGCTGCAACTAATGAAAAACTGTTTTTT
d_call: .; clone_size: .; j_call: TRBJ2-5; v_call: TRBV7-9; cdr3_aa: CASSPKEARQETQYF; cdr3_nt: TGTGCCAGCAGCCCCAAGGAGGCACGGCAAGAGACCCAGTACTTC
d_call: .; clone_size: .; j_call: TRBJ1-1; v_call: TRBV10-3; cdr3_aa: CAISEWAGVGQIEAFF; cdr3_nt: TGTGCCATCAGTGAGTGGGCCGGTGTGGGACAAATTGAAGCTTTCTTT
d_call: .; clone_size: .; j_call: TRBJ1-6; v_call: TRBV19; cdr3_aa: CASSISSYIESPLHF; cdr3_nt: TGTGCCAGTAGTATTTCTTCCTATATAGAATCACCCCTCCACTTT
d_call: TRBD1; clone_size: .; j_call: TRBJ1-5; v_call: TRBV6-5; cdr3_aa: CASSYSGTGNQPQHF; cdr3_nt: TGTGCCAGCAGTTACTCCGGGACAGGAAATCAGCCCCAGCATTTT
d_call: .; clone_size: .; j_call: TRBJ2-1; v_call: TRBV2; cdr3_aa: CASSRSPYNEQFF; cdr3_nt: TGTGCCAGCAGTCGTAGCCCGTACAATGAGCAGTTCTTC
d_call: .; clone_size: .; j_call: TRBJ1-5; v_call: TRBV4-2; cdr3_aa: CASSQGGEPQHF; cdr3_nt: TGTGCCAGCAGCCAAGGGGGGGAGCCCCAGCATTTT
d_call: TRBD2; clone_size: medium-sized; j_call: TRBJ2-1; v_call: TRBV4-3; cdr3_aa: CASSPTSGGYNEQFF; cdr3_nt: TGCGCCAGCAGCCCGACTAGCGGGGGATACAATGAGCAGTTCTTC
d_call: .; clone_size: .; j_call: TRBJ1-4; v_call: TRBV5-4; cdr3_aa: CASSREGLTNEKLFF; cdr3_nt: TGTGCCAGCAGCCGAGAGGGTTTAACTAATGAAAAACTGTTTTTT
d_call: TRBD2; clone_size: .; j_call: TRBJ2-5; v_call: TRBV4-3; cdr3_aa: CASSPGLAGTQQETQYF; cdr3_nt: TGCGCCAGCAGCCCCGGACTAGCGGGGACCCAACAAGAGACCCAGTACTTC
d_call: TRBD1; clone_size: .; j_call: TRBJ1-1; v_call: TRBV5-1; cdr3_aa: CASSLRTGGSSEAFF; cdr3_nt: TGCGCCAGCAGCTTGCGCACAGGGGGCTCTTCTGAAGCTTTCTTT
d_call: .; clone_size: .; j_call: TRBJ1-2; v_call: TRBV19; cdr3_aa: CASSREKGLGYTF; cdr3_nt: TGTGCCAGTAGTCGGGAGAAGGGGCTTGGCTACACCTTC
d_call: TRBD2; clone_size: .; j_call: TRBJ2-1; v_call: TRBV7-2; cdr3_aa: CASSLVSGGLNEQFF; cdr3_nt: TGTGCCAGCAGCTTAGTAAGCGGGGGACTCAATGAGCAGTTCTTC
d_call: .; clone_size: .; j_call: TRBJ1-6; v_call: TRBV6-5; cdr3_aa: CASSYSRPYNSPLHF; cdr3_nt: TGTGCCAGCAGTTACTCGCGGCCCTATAATTCACCCCTCCACTTT
d_call: TRBD2; clone_size: .; j_call: TRBJ2-7; v_call: TRBV5-1; cdr3_aa: CASSSLAGGPGEQYF; cdr3_nt: TGCGCCAGCAGCTCCCTAGCGGGGGGACCGGGGGAGCAGTACTTC
d_call: .; clone_size: many; j_call: TRBJ1-4; v_call: TRBV2; cdr3_aa: CASSWAPEKLFF; cdr3_nt: TGTGCCAGCTCGTGGGCCCCTGAAAAACTGTTTTTT
d_call: TRBD1; clone_size: .; j_call: TRBJ1-2; v_call: TRBV25-1; cdr3_aa: CASSSRDPRTGVGEGYTF; cdr3_nt: TGTGCCAGCAGTTCACGGGACCCCCGGACAGGGGTAGGGGAGGGCTACACCTTC